This T cell receptor beta chain was recorded in a study of regulatory T cells in long-lasting Graves disease. Points from the study as a whole: Peripheral blood alone, not thyroid tissue, underwent study.

HTBI primers from iRepertoire and Arm-PCR of CDR3 regions yielded the TCR beta libraries. TCRdb called the multiplex PCR reads again in MiXCR, with one record for every CDR3 protein. The sample records 400,000 to 450,000 distinct CDR3 sequences, 16% being singletons. The time point: newly diagnosed GD, antithyroid drugs for less than 3 months. RNA isolated from PBMCs was used to make the TCR library. Worth noting for this clonotype: Its specificity is not known. One end of the junction fails to match germline, which may point to a read error.

The CDR3 is made up of 16 amino acids. CDR1 and CDR2 (germline): SGHRS, YFSETQ. The same data also contributed to another study, on T cells in Graves' hyperthyroidism and ophthalmopathy. As that study records: HTBI primers were the set used in a first-round RT-PCR of the TCR CDR3.

Sample: peripheral blood mononuclear cells (PBMCs), taken at new diagnosis, from a patient treated with antithyroid drugs. The source of this sequence is a woman aged 30 to 39 with Graves disease. The rearrangement uses TRBV5-1 and TRBJ1-3, with D uncertain. CDR3 residues: CASSPPGLVSGNTIYF. CDR3 nucleotide sequence: TGTGCCAGCAGCCCCCCCGGTCTTGTCTCTGGAAACACCATATATTTT.